A single sample gave rise to the 5 T cell receptor beta chains below, sequenced in a study of shared clonotypes between healthy human individuals. Clones were read by immunoSEQ multiplex PCR, and TCRdb kept only the in-frame ones, dropping some. The sample holds hundreds of thousands of clones, roughly 70% seen once. Material: memory CD4+ T cells sorted from blood. Documented subset: CD45RA-negative fraction. The receptors were gathered from a woman between 25 and 40 years old in good health.

The chain links TRBV10-3 to TRBJ2-1, with a possible D match to TRBD2 (5 bases). The CDR3 has 13 amino acids. From germline, CDR1 is ENHRY and CDR2 SYGVKD. V gave up 6 bases and J gave up 3 bases, with 9 bases separating them. CDR3 coding DNA: TGTGCCATCAGGGTCCGGGACTACAATGAGCAGTTCTTC. Amino acid sequence: CAIRVRDYNEQFF.

CDR3 residues: CSVVRGVDGYTF. The CDR3 DNA sequence: TGCAGCGTTGTTCGGGGGGTAGATGGCTACACCTTC. The chain is built from TRBV29-1 and TRBJ1-2; possibly TRBD1 for D (5 bases). The germline V and J ends were trimmed by 4 bases and 6 bases, with 12 bases remaining between them. Per germline, CDR1 SQVTM and CDR2 ANQGSEA. The length of the CDR3 is 12 residues.

This clone was detected once. Other DNA sequences in the same sample also yield this CDR3. The chain uses TRBV6-5 and TRBJ2-2; D possibly matches TRBD1 or TRBD2 (5 bases each). Germline CDR1 MNHEY, CDR2 SVGAGI. CDR3 length: 14 amino acids. V lost 5 bases to trimming and J lost 0 bases, with 7 bases between them. CDR3 nucleotides: TGTGCCAGCAGTCGGGACGCGAACACCGGGGAGCTGTTTTTT. Translating it yields CASSRDANTGELFF.

The chain combines TRBV5-5 with TRBJ1-1; D unclear. This CDR3 has 14 residues. V was cut by 1 base and J by 0 bases, with 7 bases left in between. CDR1 and CDR2 from the germline V gene are SGHKS and YYEKEE (reference sequence). CDR3 in DNA: TGTGCCAGCAGCTTGCTAGTTATGAACACTGAAGCTTTCTTT. Translated, it gives CASSLLVMNTEAFF.

This clone was counted between two and nine times. The gene calls are TRBV7-8 and TRBJ1-2; D ambiguous. CDR1 is SGHVS and CDR2 is FQNEAQ in the germline V gene. The CDR3 totals 15 residues. The V end lost 3 bases, the J end lost 2 bases, and 13 bases lay between the germline ends. The CDR3 is CASSFAGGANYGYTF. Here the CDR3 DNA reads TGTGCCAGCAGCTTCGCAGGCGGAGCAAACTATGGCTACACCTTC.